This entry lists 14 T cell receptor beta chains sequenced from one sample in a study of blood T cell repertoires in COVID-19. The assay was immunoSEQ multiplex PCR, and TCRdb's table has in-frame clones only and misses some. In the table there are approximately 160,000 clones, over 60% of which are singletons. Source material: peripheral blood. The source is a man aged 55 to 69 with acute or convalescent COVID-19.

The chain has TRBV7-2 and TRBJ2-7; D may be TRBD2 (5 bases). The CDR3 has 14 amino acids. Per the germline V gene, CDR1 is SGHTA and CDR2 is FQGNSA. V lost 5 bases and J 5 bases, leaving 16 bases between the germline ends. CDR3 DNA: TGTGCCAGCAGCCGGAACTCCAGGCGGGACGAGCAGTACTTC. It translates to CASSRNSRRDEQYF.

CDR3 loop: CASGTVVSYEQYF. The CDR3 DNA sequence: TGTGCCAGTGGGACAGTAGTCTCCTACGAGCAGTACTTC. The chain uses TRBV30 and TRBJ2-7; 7 bases match TRBD1. CDR1 and CDR2 (germline): GTSNPN, SVGIG (reference sequence). With 8 bases clipped from V and 0 bases from J, the junction kept 7 bases outside the gene matches. The CDR3 sequence is 13 residues long.

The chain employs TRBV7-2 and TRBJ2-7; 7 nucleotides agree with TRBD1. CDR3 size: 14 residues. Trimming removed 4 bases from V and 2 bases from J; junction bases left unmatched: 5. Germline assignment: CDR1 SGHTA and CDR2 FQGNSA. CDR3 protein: CASSSRDRTYEQYF. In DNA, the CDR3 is TGTGCCAGCAGCTCCCGGGACAGAACCTACGAGCAGTACTTC.

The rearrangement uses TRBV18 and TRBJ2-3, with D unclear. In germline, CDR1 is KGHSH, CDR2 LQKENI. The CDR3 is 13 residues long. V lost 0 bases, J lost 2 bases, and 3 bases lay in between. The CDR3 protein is CASSPPATDTQYF. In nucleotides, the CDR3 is TGTGCCAGCTCACCACCGGCCACAGATACGCAGTATTTT.

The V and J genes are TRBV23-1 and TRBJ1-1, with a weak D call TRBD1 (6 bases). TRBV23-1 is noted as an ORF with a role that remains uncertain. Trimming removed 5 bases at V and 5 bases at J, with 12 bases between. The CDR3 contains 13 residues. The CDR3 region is CASSEGVTTEAFF. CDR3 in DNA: TGCGCCAGCAGTGAGGGGGTGACTACTGAAGCTTTCTTT.

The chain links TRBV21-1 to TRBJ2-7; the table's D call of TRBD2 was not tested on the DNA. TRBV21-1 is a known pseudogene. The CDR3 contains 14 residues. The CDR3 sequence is CASSSTSGPYEQYF. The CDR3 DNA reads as TGTGCCAGCAGCTCGACTAGCGGGCCCTACGAGCAGTACTTC.

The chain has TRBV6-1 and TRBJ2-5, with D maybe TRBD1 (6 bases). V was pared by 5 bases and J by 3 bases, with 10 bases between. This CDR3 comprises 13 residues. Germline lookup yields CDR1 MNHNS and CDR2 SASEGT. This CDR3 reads CASSSHREETQYF. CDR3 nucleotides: TGTGCCAGCAGTTCCCACAGGGAAGAGACCCAGTACTTC.

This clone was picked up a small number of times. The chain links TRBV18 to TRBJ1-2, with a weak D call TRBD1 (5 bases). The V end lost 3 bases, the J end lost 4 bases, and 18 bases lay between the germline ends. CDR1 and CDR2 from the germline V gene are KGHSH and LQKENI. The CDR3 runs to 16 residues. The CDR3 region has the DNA TGTGCCAGCTCACCGACAAGGAGTACAGGCGTCTATGGCTACACCTTC. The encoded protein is CASSPTRSTGVYGYTF.

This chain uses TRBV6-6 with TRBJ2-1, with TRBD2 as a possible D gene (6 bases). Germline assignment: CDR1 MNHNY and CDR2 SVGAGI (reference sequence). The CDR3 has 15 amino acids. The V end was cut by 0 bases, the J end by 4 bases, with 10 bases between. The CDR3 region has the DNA TGTGCCAGCAGTTACTCCGGGAGCCCTTACAATGAGCAGTTCTTC. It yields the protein CASSYSGSPYNEQFF.

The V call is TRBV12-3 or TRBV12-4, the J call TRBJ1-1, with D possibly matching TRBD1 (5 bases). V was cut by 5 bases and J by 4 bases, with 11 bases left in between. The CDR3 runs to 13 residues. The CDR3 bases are TGTGCCAGCAGTCGCGGGGGGGGCACTGAAGCTTTCTTT. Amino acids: CASSRGGGTEAFF.

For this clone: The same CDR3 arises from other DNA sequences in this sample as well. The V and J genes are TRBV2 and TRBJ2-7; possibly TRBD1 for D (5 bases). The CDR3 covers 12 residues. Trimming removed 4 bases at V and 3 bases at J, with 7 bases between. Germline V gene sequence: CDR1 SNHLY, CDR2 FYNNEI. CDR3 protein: CASSGQGYEQYF. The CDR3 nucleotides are TGTGCCAGCAGTGGCCAGGGCTACGAGCAGTACTTC.

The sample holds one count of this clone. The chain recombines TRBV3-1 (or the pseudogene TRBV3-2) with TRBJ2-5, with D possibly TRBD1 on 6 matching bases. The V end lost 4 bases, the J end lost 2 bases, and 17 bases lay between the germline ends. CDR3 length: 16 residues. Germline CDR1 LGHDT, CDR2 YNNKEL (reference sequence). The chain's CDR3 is CASSLENRDTQETQYF. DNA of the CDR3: TGTGCCAGCAGCCTCGAAAACCGGGACACTCAAGAGACCCAGTACTTC.

This chain's CDR3 is CATRGQGDSNQPQHF. CDR3 in DNA: TGTGCCACCCGGGGACAGGGCGATAGCAATCAGCCCCAGCATTTT. The chain couples TRBV19 to TRBJ1-5, with 9 positions matching TRBD1. The CDR3 extends over 15 amino acids. Trimming cost V 10 bases and J 0 bases; bases outside gene matches: 7. Germline CDR1 is LNHDA and CDR2 is SQIVND (reference sequence).

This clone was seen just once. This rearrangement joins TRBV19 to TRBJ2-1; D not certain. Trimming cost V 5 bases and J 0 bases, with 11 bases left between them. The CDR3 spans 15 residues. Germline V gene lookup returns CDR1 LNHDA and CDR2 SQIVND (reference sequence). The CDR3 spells CASSYDMSSYNEQFF. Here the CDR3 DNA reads TGTGCCAGTAGTTACGACATGAGCTCCTACAATGAGCAGTTCTTC.